This T cell receptor beta chain is drawn from a study of T cell responses to AZD1222 COVID-19 vaccine. Background on the study: Samples with a second dose at about 4 or about 12 weeks were pooled together.

The CDR3 consists of 14 residues. V was cut by 1 base and J by 0 bases, with 4 bases left in between. Germline assignment: CDR1 SGHNT and CDR2 YENEEA. Broader study findings: Compared with day 0, the breadth and depth of the Spike-specific TCR repertoire rose significantly after two doses of AZD1222. The donor group comprised mostly white British people and more females; the analysis possibly underestimated clonal diversity.

About this clone itself: Its antigen remains unknown.

The table came from immunoSEQ multiplex PCR; TCRdb's copy has only in-frame clones and leaves some out. The sample records about 100,000 clones, around nine tenths being singletons. V is TRBV11-3 and J is TRBJ2-1; the D is unclear. The TCR comes from an adult in good health. The sample here was peripheral blood, taken on day 0 of AZD1222 vaccination. As DNA, the CDR3 is TGTGCCAGCAGCTTAGGGGGCTCCTACAATGAGCAGTTCTTC. This translates into CASSLGGSYNEQFF. The whole variable domain, remainder taken from reference TRBV11-3 and TRBJ2-1, is EAGVVQSPRYKIIEKKQPVAFWCNPISGHNTLYWYLQNLGQGPELLIRYENEEAVDDSQLPKDRFSAERLKGVDSTLKIQPAELGDSAVYLCASSLGGSYNEQFFGPGTRLTVL.